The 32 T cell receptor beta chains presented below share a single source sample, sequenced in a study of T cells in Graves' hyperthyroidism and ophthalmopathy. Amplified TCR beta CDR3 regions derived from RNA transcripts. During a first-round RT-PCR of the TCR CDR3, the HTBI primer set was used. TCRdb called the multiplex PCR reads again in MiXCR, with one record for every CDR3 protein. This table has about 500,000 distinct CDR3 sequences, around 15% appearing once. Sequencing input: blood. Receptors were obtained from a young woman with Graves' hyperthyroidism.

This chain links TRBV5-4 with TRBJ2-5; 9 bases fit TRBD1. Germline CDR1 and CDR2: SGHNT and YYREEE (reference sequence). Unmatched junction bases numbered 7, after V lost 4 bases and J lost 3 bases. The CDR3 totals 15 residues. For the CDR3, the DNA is TGTGCCAGCAGCACGCGGGGACAGGGTAAAGAGACCCAGTACTTC. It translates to CASSTRGQGKETQYF.

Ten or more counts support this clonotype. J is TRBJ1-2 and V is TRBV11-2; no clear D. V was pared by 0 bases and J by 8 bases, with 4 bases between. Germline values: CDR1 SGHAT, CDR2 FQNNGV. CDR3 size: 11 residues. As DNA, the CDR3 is TGTGCCAGCAGCTTAGATAGGGGCTACACCTTC. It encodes CASSLDRGYTF.

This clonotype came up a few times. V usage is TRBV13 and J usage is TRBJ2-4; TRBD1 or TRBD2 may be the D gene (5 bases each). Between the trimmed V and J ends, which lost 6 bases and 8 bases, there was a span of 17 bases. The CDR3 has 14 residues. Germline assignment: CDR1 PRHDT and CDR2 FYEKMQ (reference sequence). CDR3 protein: CASSDRDAEDIQYF. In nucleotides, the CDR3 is TGTGCCAGCAGTGACCGGGACGCCGAGGACATTCAGTACTTC.

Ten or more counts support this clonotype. CDR3 loop: CASSDRTYSNQPQHF. The DNA of the CDR3 is TGTGCCAGCAGTGACAGAACTTATAGCAATCAGCCCCAGCATTTT. The V gene is TRBV6-1, the J gene TRBJ1-5; D call uncertain. The CDR3 is 15 amino acids. Between the trimmed V and J ends, which lost 3 bases and 0 bases, there was a span of 9 bases. CDR1 and CDR2 from the germline V gene are MNHNS and SASEGT.

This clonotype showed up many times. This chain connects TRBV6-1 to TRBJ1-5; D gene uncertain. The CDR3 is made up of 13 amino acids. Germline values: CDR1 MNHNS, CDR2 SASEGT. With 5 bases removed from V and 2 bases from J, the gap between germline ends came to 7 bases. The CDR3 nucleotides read TGTGCCAGCAGTTCCATGGGCAATCAGCCCCAGCATTTT. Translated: CASSSMGNQPQHF.

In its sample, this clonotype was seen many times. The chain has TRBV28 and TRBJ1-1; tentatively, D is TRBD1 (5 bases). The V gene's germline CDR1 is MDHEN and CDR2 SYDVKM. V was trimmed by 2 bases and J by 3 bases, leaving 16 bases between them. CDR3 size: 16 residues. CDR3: CASSLDLVTGDTEAFF. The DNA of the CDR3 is TGTGCCAGCAGTTTAGATCTGGTAACGGGGGACACTGAAGCTTTCTTT. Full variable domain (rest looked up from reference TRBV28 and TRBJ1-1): DVKVTQSSRYLVKRTGEKVFLECVQDMDHENMFWYRQDPGLGLRLIYFSYDVKMKEKGDIPEGYSVSREKKERFSLILESASTNQTSMYLCASSLDLVTGDTEAFFGQGTRLTVV.

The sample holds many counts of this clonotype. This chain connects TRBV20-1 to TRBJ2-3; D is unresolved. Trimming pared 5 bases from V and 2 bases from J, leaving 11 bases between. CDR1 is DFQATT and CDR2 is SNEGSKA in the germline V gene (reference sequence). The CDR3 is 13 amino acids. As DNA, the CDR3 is TGCAGTGCTCGGCAGCACGACACAGATACGCAGTATTTT. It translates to CSARQHDTDTQYF.

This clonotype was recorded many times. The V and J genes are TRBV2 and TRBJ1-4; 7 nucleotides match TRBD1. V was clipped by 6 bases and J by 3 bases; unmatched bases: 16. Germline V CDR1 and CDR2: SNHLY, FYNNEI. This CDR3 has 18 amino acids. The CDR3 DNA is TGTGCCAGCAGGGACGGGACAGATTGGAGAGGGGCTAATGAAAAACTGTTTTTT. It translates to CASRDGTDWRGANEKLFF. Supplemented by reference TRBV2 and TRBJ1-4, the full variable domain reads EPEVTQTPSHQVTQMGQEVILRCVPISNHLYFYWYRQILGQKVEFLVSFYNNEISEKSEIFDDQFSVERPDGSNFTLKIRSTKLEDSAMYFCASRDGTDWRGANEKLFFGSGTQLSVL.

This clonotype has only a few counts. Here the CDR3 reads CASSYPAQPQHF. CDR3 coding DNA: TGTGCCAGCAGTTACCCCGCCCAGCCCCAGCATTTT. The J gene is TRBJ1-5, the V gene TRBV6-2 or TRBV6-3; D gene uncertain. The germline V gene has CDR1 MNHEY and CDR2 SVGEGT. CDR3 length: 12 amino acids. V was cut by 2 bases and J by 7 bases, with 6 bases left in between.

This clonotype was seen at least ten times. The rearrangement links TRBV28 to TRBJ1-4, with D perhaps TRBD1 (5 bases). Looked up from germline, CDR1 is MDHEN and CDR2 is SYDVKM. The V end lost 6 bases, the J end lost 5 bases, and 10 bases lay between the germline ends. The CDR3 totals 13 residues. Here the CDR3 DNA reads TGTGCCAGCAGATGGGACGGAAATGAAAAACTGTTTTTT. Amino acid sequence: CASRWDGNEKLFF.

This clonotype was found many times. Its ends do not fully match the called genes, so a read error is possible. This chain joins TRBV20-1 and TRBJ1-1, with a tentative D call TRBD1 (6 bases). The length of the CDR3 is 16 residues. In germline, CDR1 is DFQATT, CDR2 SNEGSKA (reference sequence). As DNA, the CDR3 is TGCAGTGCCAGAGCCCCTCCGGACAGACTTAACACTGAAGCTTTCTTT. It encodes CSARAPPDRLNTEAFF.

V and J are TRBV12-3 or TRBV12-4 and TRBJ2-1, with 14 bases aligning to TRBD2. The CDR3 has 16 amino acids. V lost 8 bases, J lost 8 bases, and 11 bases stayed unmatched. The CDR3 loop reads CASRLRTSGRRYEQFF. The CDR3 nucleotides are TGTGCCAGCCGCTTAAGGACTAGCGGGAGGCGGTATGAGCAGTTCTTC.

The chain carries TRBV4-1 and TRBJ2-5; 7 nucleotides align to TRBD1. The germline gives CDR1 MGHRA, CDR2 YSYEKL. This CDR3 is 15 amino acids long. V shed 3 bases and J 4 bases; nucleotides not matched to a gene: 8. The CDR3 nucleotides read TGCGCCAGCAGCCAGAAAGGGAACAGGGGAGAGACCCAGTACTTC. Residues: CASSQKGNRGETQYF.

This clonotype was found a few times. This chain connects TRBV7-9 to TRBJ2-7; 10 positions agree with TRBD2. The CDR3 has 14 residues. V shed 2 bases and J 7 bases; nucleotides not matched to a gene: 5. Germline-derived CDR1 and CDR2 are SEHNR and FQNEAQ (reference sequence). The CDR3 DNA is TGTGCCAGCAGCTTACGGCTAGCGGGAGTTGAGCAGTACTTC. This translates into CASSLRLAGVEQYF. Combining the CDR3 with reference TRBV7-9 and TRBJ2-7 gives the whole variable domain DTGVSQNPRHKITKRGQNVTFRCDPISEHNRLYWYRQTLGQGPEFLTYFQNEAQLEKSRLLSDRFSAERPKGSFSTLEIQRTEQGDSAMYLCASSLRLAGVEQYFGPGTRLTVT.

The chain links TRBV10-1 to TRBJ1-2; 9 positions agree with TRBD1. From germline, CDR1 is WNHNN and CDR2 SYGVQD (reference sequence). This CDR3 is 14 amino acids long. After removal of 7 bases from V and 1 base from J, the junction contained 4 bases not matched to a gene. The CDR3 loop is CASNWTGDNYGYTF. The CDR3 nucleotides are TGCGCCAGCAACTGGACAGGGGATAACTATGGCTACACCTTC.

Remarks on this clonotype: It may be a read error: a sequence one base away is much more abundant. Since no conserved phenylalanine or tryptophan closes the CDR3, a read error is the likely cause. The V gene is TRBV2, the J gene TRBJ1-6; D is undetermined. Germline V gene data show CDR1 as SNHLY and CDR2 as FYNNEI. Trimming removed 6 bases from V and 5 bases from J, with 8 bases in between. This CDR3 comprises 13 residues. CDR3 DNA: TGTGCCAGCAGAGGGAAAAATAATTCACCCCTCCACTCT. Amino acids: CASRGKNNSPLHS.

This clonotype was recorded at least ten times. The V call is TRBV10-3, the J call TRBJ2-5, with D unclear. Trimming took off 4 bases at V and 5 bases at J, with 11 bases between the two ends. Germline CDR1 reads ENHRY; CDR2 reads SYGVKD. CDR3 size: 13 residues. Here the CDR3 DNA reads TGTGCCATCAGTGGGGCTGAACCGGAGACCCAGTACTTC. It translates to CAISGAEPETQYF.

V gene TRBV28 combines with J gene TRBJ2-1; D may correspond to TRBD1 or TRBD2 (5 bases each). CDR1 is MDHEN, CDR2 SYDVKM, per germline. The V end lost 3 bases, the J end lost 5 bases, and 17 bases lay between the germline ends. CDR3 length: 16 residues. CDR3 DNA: TGTGCCAGCAGTTTGGGTGGGGCTAGCCTAGACAATGAGCAGTTCTTC. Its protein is CASSLGGASLDNEQFF.

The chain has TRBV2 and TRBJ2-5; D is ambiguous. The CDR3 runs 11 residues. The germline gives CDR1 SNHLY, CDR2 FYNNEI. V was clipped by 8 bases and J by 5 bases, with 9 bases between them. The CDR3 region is CASCGLETQYF. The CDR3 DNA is TGTGCCAGCTGCGGCCTTGAGACCCAGTACTTC.

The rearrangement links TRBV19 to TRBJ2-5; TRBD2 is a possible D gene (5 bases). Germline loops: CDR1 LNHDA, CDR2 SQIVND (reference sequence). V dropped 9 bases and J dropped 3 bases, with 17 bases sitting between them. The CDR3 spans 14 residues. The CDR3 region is CASRGIGRKETQYF. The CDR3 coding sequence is TGTGCCAGCCGGGGAATCGGACGGAAAGAGACCCAGTACTTC.

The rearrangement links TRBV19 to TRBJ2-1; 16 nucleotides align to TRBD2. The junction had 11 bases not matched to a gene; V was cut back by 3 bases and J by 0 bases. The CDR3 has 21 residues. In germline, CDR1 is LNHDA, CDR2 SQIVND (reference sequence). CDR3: CASSIRSPGLAGGPSYNEQFF. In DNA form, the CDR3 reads TGTGCCAGTAGTATTAGATCCCCGGGACTAGCGGGGGGGCCCTCCTACAATGAGCAGTTCTTC. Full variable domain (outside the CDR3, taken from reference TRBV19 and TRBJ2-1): DGGITQSPKYLFRKEGQNVTLSCEQNLNHDAMYWYRQDPGQGLRLIYYSQIVNDFQKGDIAEGYSVSREKKESFPLTVTSAQKNPTAFYLCASSIRSPGLAGGPSYNEQFFGPGTRLTVL.

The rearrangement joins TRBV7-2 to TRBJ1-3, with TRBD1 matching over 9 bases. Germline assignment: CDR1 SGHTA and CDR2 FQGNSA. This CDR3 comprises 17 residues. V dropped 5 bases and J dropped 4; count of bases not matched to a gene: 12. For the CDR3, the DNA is TGTGCCAGCAGCCAGGGAGGACAGGGGCTGGGGGGAAACACCATATATTTT. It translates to CASSQGGQGLGGNTIYF.

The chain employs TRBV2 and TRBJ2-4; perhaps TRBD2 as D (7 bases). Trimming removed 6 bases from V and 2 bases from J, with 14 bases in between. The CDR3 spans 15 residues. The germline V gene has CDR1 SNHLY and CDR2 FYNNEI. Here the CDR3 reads CASSHREGTKNIQYF. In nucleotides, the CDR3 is TGTGCCAGCAGCCACAGGGAGGGGACCAAAAACATTCAGTACTTC. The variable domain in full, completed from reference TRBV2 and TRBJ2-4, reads EPEVTQTPSHQVTQMGQEVILRCVPISNHLYFYWYRQILGQKVEFLVSFYNNEISEKSEIFDDQFSVERPDGSNFTLKIRSTKLEDSAMYFCASSHREGTKNIQYFGAGTRLSVL.

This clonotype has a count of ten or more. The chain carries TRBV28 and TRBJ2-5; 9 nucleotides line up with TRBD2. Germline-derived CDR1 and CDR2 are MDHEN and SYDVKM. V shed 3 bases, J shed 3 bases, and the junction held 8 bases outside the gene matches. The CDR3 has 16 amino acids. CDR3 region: CASSLSVGLAKETQYF. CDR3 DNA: TGTGCCAGCAGTTTGAGCGTAGGACTAGCGAAAGAGACCCAGTACTTC.

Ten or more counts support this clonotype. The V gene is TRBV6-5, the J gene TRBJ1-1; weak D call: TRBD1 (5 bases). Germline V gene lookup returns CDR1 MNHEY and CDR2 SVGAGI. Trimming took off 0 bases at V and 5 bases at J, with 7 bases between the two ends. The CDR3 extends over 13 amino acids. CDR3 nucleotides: TGTGCCAGCAGTTACTCGAGGGGTACTGAAGCTTTCTTT. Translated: CASSYSRGTEAFF.

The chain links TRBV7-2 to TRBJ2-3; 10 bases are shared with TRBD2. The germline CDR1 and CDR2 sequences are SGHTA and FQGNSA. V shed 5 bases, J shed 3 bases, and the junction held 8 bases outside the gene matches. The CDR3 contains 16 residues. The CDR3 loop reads CASSEKRGGRTDTQYF. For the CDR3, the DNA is TGTGCCAGCAGCGAAAAGCGGGGGGGCCGAACAGATACGCAGTATTTT.

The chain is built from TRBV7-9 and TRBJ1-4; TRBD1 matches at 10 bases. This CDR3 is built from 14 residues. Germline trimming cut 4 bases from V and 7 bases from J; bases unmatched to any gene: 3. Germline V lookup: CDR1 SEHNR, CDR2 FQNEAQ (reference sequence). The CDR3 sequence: CASSSDRGTEKLFF. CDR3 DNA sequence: TGTGCCAGCAGCTCGGACAGGGGGACTGAAAAACTGTTTTTT.

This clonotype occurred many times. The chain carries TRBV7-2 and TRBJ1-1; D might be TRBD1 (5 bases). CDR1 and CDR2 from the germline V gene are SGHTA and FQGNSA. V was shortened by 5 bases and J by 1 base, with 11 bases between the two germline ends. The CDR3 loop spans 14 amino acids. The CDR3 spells CASSRVGGNTEAFF. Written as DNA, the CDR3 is TGTGCCAGCAGCCGAGTGGGGGGGAACACTGAAGCTTTCTTT.

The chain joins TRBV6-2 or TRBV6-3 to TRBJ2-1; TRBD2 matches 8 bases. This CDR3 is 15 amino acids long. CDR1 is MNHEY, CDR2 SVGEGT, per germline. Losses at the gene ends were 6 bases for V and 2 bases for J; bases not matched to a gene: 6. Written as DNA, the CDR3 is TGTGCCAGCAGATTCCTAGCGGGCACCTACAATGAGCAGTTCTTC. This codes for CASRFLAGTYNEQFF.

The CDR3: CASSRTGTGGVAFF. CDR3 sequence (DNA): TGTGCCAGCAGTAGGACCGGGACAGGGGGGGTAGCTTTCTTT. The chain links TRBV6-1 to TRBJ1-1; TRBD1 aligns across 11 bases. Trimming at V came to 5 bases and at J to 10 bases, leaving 9 bases not matched to a gene. Germline assignment: CDR1 MNHNS and CDR2 SASEGT. This CDR3 has 14 residues.

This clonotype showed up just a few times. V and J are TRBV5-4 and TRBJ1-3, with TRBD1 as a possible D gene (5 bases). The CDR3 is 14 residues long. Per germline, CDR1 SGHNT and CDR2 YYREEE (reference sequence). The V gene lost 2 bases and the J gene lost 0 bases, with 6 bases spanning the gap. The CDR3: CASSLGDSGNTIYF. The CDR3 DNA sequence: TGTGCCAGCAGCTTAGGGGACTCTGGAAACACCATATATTTT. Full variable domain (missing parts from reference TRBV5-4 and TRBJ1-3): ETGVTQSPTHLIKTRGQQVTLRCSSQSGHNTVSWYQQALGQGPQFIFQYYREEENGRGNFPPRFSGLQFPNYSSELNVNALELDDSALYLCASSLGDSGNTIYFGEGSWLTVV.

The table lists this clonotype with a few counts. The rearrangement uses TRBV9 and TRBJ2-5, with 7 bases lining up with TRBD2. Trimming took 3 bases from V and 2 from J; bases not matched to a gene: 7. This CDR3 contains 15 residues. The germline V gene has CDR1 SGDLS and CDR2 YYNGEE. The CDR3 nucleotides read TGTGCCAGCAGCGCCTCGGGACTACATCAAGAGACCCAGTACTTC. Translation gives CASSASGLHQETQYF.